The 19 T cell receptor beta chains presented below share a single source sample, sequenced in a study of cytomegalovirus exposure and HLA in healthy donors. Amplification used 60 Vbeta primers and 13 Jbeta primers. Produced via immunoSEQ multiplex PCR; TCRdb's table is partial and in-frame only. The sample lists roughly 250,000 clones; almost 85% were seen once. The sample taken for sequencing was PBMCs. All receptors derive from a woman aged 40 to 55 in good health and CMV-seropositive.

The chain employs TRBV10-3 and TRBJ2-7; D possibly corresponds to TRBD1 (5 bases). The CDR3 runs 14 residues. Trimming removed 4 bases at V and 2 bases at J, with 12 bases between. Germline V gives CDR1 ENHRY, CDR2 SYGVKD. CDR3 protein: CAISGLTAPYEQYF. CDR3 sequence (DNA): TGTGCCATCAGTGGTCTGACAGCTCCCTACGAGCAGTACTTC.

The chain recombines TRBV7-2 with TRBJ2-3; 8 bases map to TRBD1. V was clipped by 5 bases and J by 1 base; unmatched bases: 11. CDR1 is SGHTA, CDR2 FQGNSA, per germline. The CDR3 sequence is 17 residues long. The DNA for the CDR3 is TGTGCCAGCAGCCCGATACGGACAGGGAAAGGCACAGATACGCAGTATTTT. Translated, it gives CASSPIRTGKGTDTQYF.

The chain uses TRBV28 and TRBJ1-5; TRBD1 might be the D (5 bases). V was trimmed by 4 bases and J by 6 bases, leaving 13 bases between them. Germline V gene data show CDR1 as MDHEN and CDR2 as SYDVKM. This CDR3 is built from 14 residues. Here the CDR3 reads CASSSGGDGQPQHF. For the CDR3, the DNA is TGTGCCAGCAGTTCGGGAGGGGACGGTCAGCCCCAGCATTTT.

This rearrangement joins TRBV27 to TRBJ2-2, with 11 bases matching TRBD2. Trimming cost V 6 bases and J 4 bases; bases outside gene matches: 4. Germline V gene data show CDR1 as MNHEY and CDR2 as SMNVEV (reference sequence). The CDR3 runs 15 residues. CDR3 residues: CASRGTSGRTGELFF. The CDR3 DNA sequence: TGTGCCAGCAGGGGGACTAGCGGCCGCACCGGGGAGCTGTTTTTT.

This clone turned up a few times. The chain uses TRBV19 and TRBJ1-2, with a weak D call TRBD1 (5 bases). Trimming left V 7 bases short and J 4 bases short, with 7 bases between. Germline V gene lookup returns CDR1 LNHDA and CDR2 SQIVND (reference sequence). This CDR3 has 11 amino acids. CDR3 DNA: TGTGCCAGTAAGGGACTCTATGGCTACACCTTC. Translation: CASKGLYGYTF.

V and J are TRBV28 and TRBJ2-7; TRBD1 is a possible D gene (6 bases). Trimming took off 5 bases at V and 4 bases at J, with 9 bases between the two ends. Per germline, CDR1 MDHEN and CDR2 SYDVKM. This CDR3 region has 12 residues. The chain's CDR3 is CASSGGAYEQYF. CDR3 sequence (DNA): TGTGCCAGCAGTGGGGGCGCGTACGAGCAGTACTTC.

The CDR3 loop reads CASSPRTGNYGYTF. In nucleotides, the CDR3 is TGTGCCAGCAGCCCTCGGACAGGGAACTATGGCTACACCTTC. J is TRBJ1-2 and V is TRBV6-5; 8 bases line up with TRBD1. Germline values: CDR1 MNHEY, CDR2 SVGAGI. The CDR3 runs 14 residues. The ends lost 6 bases at V and 2 bases at J; junction bases unmatched: 5.

This clone has more than one count but fewer than ten. This rearrangement joins TRBV13 to TRBJ2-1; TRBD2 aligns across 9 bases. V was pared by 4 bases and J by 10 bases, with 11 bases of the junction left unmatched. The CDR3 has 15 amino acids. Looked up from germline, CDR1 is PRHDT and CDR2 is FYEKMQ (reference sequence). The CDR3 protein is CASSSPGAGGPEQFF. CDR3 nucleotide sequence: TGTGCCAGCAGCTCCCCAGGGGCGGGAGGGCCAGAGCAGTTCTTC.

V and J are TRBV6-1 and TRBJ2-7; D may be TRBD2 (5 bases). V was pared by 5 bases and J by 5 bases, with 13 bases between. The CDR3 is 13 amino acids. Germline V gives CDR1 MNHNS, CDR2 SASEGT. The DNA of the CDR3 is TGTGCCAGCAGTTCAAGCGGAGAAAACGAGCAGTACTTC. It translates to CASSSSGENEQYF.

A few counts support this clone. CDR3 sequence reads: CASSRFTGEGGYTF. The CDR3 DNA is TGTGCCAGTAGCCGGTTTACAGGAGAAGGAGGCTACACCTTC. V usage is TRBV19 and J usage is TRBJ1-2, with D tentatively TRBD1 (5 bases). Germline V CDR1 and CDR2: LNHDA, SQIVND (reference sequence). The CDR3 has 14 residues. V was clipped by 6 bases and J by 8 bases, with 19 bases between them.

The genes are TRBV30 and TRBJ2-2; 9 nucleotides agree with TRBD2. The CDR3 has 16 amino acids. Per the germline V gene, CDR1 is GTSNPN and CDR2 is SVGIG (reference sequence). V was pared by 6 bases and J by 0 bases, with 8 bases of the junction left unmatched. The CDR3 loop reads CACPLAGASNTGELFF. In DNA form, the CDR3 reads TGTGCCTGCCCTTTAGCGGGGGCTTCGAACACCGGGGAGCTGTTTTTT.

The chain recombines TRBV5-6 with TRBJ1-1, with a tentative D call TRBD1 (6 bases). There are 16 residues in the CDR3. Trimming took off 0 bases at V and 1 base at J, with 13 bases between the two ends. Looked up from germline, CDR1 is SGHDT and CDR2 is YYEEEE. CDR3 DNA sequence: TGTGCCAGCAGCTTGGAGGGGGTCCTAACGAACACTGAAGCTTTCTTT. This encodes CASSLEGVLTNTEAFF.

This rearrangement joins TRBV10-3 to TRBJ2-6; D gene uncertain. V shed 0 bases and J shed 4 bases, with 13 bases lying between them. Per the germline V gene, CDR1 is ENHRY and CDR2 is SYGVKD. CDR3 size: 17 residues. This chain's CDR3 is CAISESTALNGANVLTF. CDR3 sequence (DNA): TGTGCCATCAGTGAGTCAACAGCTCTTAACGGGGCCAACGTCCTGACTTTC.

The rearrangement uses TRBV5-1 and TRBJ2-7; D possibly corresponds to TRBD2 (5 bases). This CDR3 is built from 15 residues. Trimming left V 4 bases short and J 1 base short, with 15 bases between. The germline gives CDR1 SGHRS, CDR2 YFSETQ. The CDR3: CASSVGNQISYEQYF. Written as DNA, the CDR3 is TGCGCCAGCAGCGTCGGGAACCAAATTTCCTACGAGCAGTACTTC.

The chain carries TRBV20-1 and TRBJ1-1; D is ambiguous. This CDR3 spans 9 amino acids. Germline loops: CDR1 DFQATT, CDR2 SNEGSKA (reference sequence). As DNA, the CDR3 is TGCAGCCGAGGCACTGAAGCTTTCTTT. This sequence encodes CSRGTEAFF.

The chain combines TRBV30 with TRBJ2-7, with 7 nucleotides matching TRBD1. Germline V gene sequence: CDR1 GTSNPN, CDR2 SVGIG (reference sequence). The CDR3 has 14 residues. V was pared by 3 bases and J by 3 bases, with 8 bases of the junction left unmatched. The DNA for the CDR3 is TGTGCCTGGAGCGCGCAGGGGGAAGTCTACGAGCAGTACTTC. Protein product: CAWSAQGEVYEQYF.

This chain links TRBV4-3 with TRBJ2-7; D is possibly TRBD1 (6 bases). Germline V gives CDR1 LGHNA, CDR2 YSLEER. CDR3 length: 14 residues. Trimming stripped 4 bases from V and 5 bases from J, with 15 bases between. This chain's CDR3 is CASSRKRTDHEQYF. The CDR3 DNA reads TGCGCCAGCAGCCGCAAACGGACAGACCACGAGCAGTACTTC.

The chain joins TRBV7-9 to TRBJ1-4, with D tentatively TRBD1 (6 bases). From germline, CDR1 is SEHNR and CDR2 FQNEAQ (reference sequence). The V end was cut by 9 bases, the J end by 4 bases, with 12 bases between. The length of the CDR3 is 13 residues. The DNA of the CDR3 is TGTGCCAGTCAAAAGGGGGTTAATGAAAAACTGTTTTTT. Its protein product is CASQKGVNEKLFF.

This chain connects TRBV2 to TRBJ1-4; 7 nucleotides line up with TRBD1. Germline-derived CDR1 and CDR2 are SNHLY and FYNNEI. V was clipped by 2 bases and J by 2 bases; unmatched bases: 2. This CDR3 has 15 amino acids. The DNA for the CDR3 is TGTGCCAGCAGTGAAAACAGGGGTACTAATGAAAAACTGTTTTTT. The encoded protein is CASSENRGTNEKLFF. Filled out from reference TRBV2 and TRBJ1-4, the complete variable domain reads EPEVTQTPSHQVTQMGQEVILRCVPISNHLYFYWYRQILGQKVEFLVSFYNNEISEKSEIFDDQFSVERPDGSNFTLKIRSTKLEDSAMYFCASSENRGTNEKLFFGSGTQLSVL.